Reported below is one T cell receptor (beta chain). PCR employed 60 Vbeta and 13 Jbeta primers. Assay: immunoSEQ multiplex PCR; the TCRdb copy retains only in-frame clones and omits some. Altogether 100,000 to 150,000 clones are present, over 70% being singletons, with the ten largest covering more than 3%. This record belongs to a study of cytomegalovirus exposure and HLA in healthy donors. Study summary: The study's early data release held 80 million to 95 million unique TCRs from HLA-typed donors.

There were likely unrecorded immune exposures, though donors were nominally healthy when sampled. The sequence came from a man between 18 and 35 years old in good health and CMV-seropositive. The sequenced sample was PBMCs.

The CDR3 bases are TGCGCCAGCAGTGATATAGGGAGAGGAACTGGTGGGGCCAACGTCCTGACTTTC. Encoded protein: CASSDIGRGTGGANVLTF. The chain couples TRBV10-2 to TRBJ2-6; D possibly corresponds to TRBD2 (5 bases). Germline V gene lookup returns CDR1 WSHSY and CDR2 SAAADI. The V end lost 3 bases, the J end lost 3 bases, and 18 bases lay between the germline ends. The length of the CDR3 is 18 residues.